This TCR beta chain was sequenced for a study of vaccination effects on CD4 cells after COVID-19. General observations from the study: Marked clonal contraction of both clone types appeared late after vaccination.

Sequencing was performed with immunoSEQ multiplex PCR; in TCRdb, only in-frame clones are kept and a portion is missing. The repertoire holds tens of thousands of clones, with more than 60% as singletons. As for this clone: Its antigen is unidentified.

Before sequencing took place, the ViraFEST assay used viral peptide pools to expand antigen-specific CD4+ T cells. Isolation of CD4+ T cells took place after approximately ten days of culture. Vaccinated recipients, who were negative for nucleocapsid antibodies, had no history of SARS-CoV-2 infection. Researchers reported culturing over 1.5 million PBMC in each well, adding 8 to 10 IU/ml IL-2 and about 9.5 ug/ml peptides. Cells had half their medium changed to IL-2 medium on days 3 and 7. The CDR3 is made up of 14 amino acids. J gave up 4 bases and V 7 bases, and 3 bases lay outside the gene matches. Germline loops: CDR1 LGHDT, CDR2 YNNKEL (reference sequence).

The clonotype was recovered from a human donor who received a COVID-19 vaccine. The specimen comprised CD4+ T cells from PBMCs cultured with SARS-CoV-2 spike peptides, sampled before COVID-19 vaccination. The rearrangement links TRBV3-1 (or the pseudogene TRBV3-2) to TRBJ2-1; 11 bases agree with TRBD2. The CDR3 region is CASTGTSGYNEQFF. In DNA form, the CDR3 reads TGTGCCAGCACCGGGACTAGCGGTTACAATGAGCAGTTCTTC.